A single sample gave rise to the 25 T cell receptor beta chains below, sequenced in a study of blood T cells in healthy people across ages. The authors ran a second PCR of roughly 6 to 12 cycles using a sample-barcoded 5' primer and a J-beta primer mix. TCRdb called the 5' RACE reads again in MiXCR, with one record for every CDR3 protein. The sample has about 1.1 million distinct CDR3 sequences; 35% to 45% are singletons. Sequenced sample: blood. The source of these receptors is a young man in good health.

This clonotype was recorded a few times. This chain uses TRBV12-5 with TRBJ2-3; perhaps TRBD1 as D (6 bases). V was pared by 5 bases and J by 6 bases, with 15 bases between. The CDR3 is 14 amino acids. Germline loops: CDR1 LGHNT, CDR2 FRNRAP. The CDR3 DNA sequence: TGTGCTAGTGGTGGCACAGGGAGTCGGGATACGCAGTATTTT. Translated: CASGGTGSRDTQYF.

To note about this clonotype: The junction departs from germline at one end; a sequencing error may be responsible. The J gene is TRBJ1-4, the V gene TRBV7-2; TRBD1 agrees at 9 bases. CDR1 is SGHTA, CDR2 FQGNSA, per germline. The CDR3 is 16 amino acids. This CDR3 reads CACSQFPGQGYEKLFF. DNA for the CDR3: TGTGCCTGCAGCCAATTTCCGGGACAGGGTTACGAAAAACTGTTTTTT.

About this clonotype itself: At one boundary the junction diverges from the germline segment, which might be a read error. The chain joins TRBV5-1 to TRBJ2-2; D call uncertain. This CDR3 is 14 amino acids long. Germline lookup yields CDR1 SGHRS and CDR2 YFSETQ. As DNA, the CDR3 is TGCGCCAACAGCCCGAAAACTAACACCGGGGAGCTGTTTTTT. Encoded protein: CANSPKTNTGELFF.

This chain's CDR3 is CASSVRVLAGVYSYNEQFF. CDR3 nucleotide sequence: TGTGCCAGCAGCGTCCGGGTGCTAGCGGGTGTCTACTCCTACAATGAGCAGTTCTTC. The chain is built from TRBV9 and TRBJ2-1; 8 nucleotides align to TRBD2. Trimming took 2 bases from V and 0 from J; bases not matched to a gene: 13. The CDR3 length is 19 residues. In germline, CDR1 is SGDLS, CDR2 YYNGEE.

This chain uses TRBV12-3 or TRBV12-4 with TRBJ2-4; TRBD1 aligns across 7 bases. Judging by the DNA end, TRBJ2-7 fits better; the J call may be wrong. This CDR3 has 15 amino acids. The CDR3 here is CASSPDRDRGYEQYF. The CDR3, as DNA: TGTGCCAGCAGTCCCGACAGGGATAGGGGCTACGAGCAGTACTTC.

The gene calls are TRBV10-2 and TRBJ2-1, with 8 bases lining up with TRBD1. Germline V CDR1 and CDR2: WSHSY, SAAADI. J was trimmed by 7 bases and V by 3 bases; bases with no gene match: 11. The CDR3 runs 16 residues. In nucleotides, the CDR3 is TGCGCCAGCAGTGATGATCGGACAGGGTGGAGGAATGAGCAGTTCTTC. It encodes CASSDDRTGWRNEQFF.

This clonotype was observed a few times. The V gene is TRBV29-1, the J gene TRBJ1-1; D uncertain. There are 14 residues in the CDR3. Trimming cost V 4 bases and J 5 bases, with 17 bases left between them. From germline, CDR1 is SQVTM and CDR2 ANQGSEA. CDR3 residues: CSVADFAGGTEAFF. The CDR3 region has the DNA TGCAGCGTTGCTGATTTCGCAGGTGGGACTGAAGCTTTCTTT. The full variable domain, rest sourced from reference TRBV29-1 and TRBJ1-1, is SAVISQKPSRDICQRGTSLTIQCQVDSQVTMMFWYRQQPGQSLTLIATANQGSEATYESGFVIDKFPISRPNLTFSTLTVSNMSPEDSSIYLCSVADFAGGTEAFFGQGTRLTVV.

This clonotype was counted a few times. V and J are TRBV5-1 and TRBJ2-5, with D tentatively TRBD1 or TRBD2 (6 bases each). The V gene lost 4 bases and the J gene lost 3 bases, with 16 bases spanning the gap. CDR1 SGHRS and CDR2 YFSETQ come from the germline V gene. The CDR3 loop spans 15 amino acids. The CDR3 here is CASSPMGGTKETQYF. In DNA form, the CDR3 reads TGCGCCAGCAGCCCCATGGGGGGCACGAAAGAGACCCAGTACTTC.

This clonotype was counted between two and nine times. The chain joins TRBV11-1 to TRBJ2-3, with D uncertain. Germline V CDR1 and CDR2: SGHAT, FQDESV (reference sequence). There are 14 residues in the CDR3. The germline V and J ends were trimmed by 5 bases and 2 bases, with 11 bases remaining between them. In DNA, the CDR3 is TGTGCCAGCAGCCGCCCGCGATCCACAGATACGCAGTATTTT. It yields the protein CASSRPRSTDTQYF.

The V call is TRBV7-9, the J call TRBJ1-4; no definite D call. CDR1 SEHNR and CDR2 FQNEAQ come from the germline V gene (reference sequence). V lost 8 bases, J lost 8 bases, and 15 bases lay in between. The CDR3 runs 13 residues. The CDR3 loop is CASQKGNGEKLFF. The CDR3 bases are TGTGCCAGCCAAAAGGGTAATGGGGAAAAACTGTTTTTT.

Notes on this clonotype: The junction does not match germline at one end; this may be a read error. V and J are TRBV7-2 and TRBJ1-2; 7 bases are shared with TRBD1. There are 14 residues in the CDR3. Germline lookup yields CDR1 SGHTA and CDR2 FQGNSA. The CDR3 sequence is CASSSQGDNYGCTF. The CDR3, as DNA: TGTGCCAGCAGCTCCCAGGGGGATAACTATGGCTGCACCTTC.

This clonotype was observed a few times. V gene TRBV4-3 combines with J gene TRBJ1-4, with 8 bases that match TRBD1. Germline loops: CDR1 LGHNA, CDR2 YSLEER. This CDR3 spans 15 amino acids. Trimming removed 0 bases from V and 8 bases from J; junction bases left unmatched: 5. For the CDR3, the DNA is TGCGCCAGCAGCCAAGATAGCCAGGGGGCGGAAAAACTGTTTTTT. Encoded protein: CASSQDSQGAEKLFF.

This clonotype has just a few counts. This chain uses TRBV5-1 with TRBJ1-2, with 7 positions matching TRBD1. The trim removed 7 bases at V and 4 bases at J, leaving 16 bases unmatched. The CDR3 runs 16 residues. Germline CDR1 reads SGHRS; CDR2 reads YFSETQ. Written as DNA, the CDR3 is TGCGCCAGCGGGAGAACTGACAGGGAACTCCCCTATGGCTACACCTTC. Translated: CASGRTDRELPYGYTF.

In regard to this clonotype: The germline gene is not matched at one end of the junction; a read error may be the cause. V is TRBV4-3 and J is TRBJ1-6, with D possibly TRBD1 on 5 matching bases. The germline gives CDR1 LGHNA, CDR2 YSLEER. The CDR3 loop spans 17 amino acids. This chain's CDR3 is CASSQEGGRAYNSPLHF. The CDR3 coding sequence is TGCGCCAGCAGCCAAGAGGGGGGTAGAGCCTACAATTCACCCCTCCACTTT.

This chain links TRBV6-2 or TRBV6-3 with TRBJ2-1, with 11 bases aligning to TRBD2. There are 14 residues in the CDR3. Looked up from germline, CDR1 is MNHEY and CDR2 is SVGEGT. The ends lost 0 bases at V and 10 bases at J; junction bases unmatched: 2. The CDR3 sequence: CASSYSASGGEQFF. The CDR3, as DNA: TGTGCCAGCAGTTACTCTGCTAGCGGGGGGGAGCAGTTCTTC.

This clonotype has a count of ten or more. The chain's CDR3 is CASSVEGTIRDTQYF. The CDR3 DNA sequence: TGTGCCAGCAGCGTAGAGGGGACTATCAGAGATACGCAGTATTTT. The rearrangement uses TRBV9 and TRBJ2-3; 7 bases line up with TRBD2. Trimming removed 0 bases from V and 5 bases from J; junction bases left unmatched: 6. CDR3 length: 15 amino acids. The germline V gene encodes CDR1 SGDLS and CDR2 YYNGEE.

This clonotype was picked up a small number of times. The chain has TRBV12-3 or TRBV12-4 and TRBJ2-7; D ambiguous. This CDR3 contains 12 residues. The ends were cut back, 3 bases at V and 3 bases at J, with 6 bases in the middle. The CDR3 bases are TGTGCCAGCAGTTTCCCCGACTACGAGCAGTACTTC. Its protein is CASSFPDYEQYF.

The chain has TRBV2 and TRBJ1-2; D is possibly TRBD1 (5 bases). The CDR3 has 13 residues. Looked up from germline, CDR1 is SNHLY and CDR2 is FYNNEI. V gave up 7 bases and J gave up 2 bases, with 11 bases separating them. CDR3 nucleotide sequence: TGTGCCAGCACTAAGGACAACAACTATGGCTACACCTTC. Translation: CASTKDNNYGYTF.

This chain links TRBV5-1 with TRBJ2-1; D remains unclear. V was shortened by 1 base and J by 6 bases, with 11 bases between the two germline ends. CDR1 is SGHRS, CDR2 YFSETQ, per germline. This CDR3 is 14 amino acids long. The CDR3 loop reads CASSLWAEFNEQFF. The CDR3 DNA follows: TGCGCCAGCAGCTTGTGGGCCGAATTCAATGAGCAGTTCTTC.

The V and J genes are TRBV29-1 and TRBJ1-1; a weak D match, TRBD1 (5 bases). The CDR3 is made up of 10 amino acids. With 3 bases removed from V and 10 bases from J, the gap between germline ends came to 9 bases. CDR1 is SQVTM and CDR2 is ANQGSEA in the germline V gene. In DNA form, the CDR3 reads TGCAGCGTTGATGGGGACGGAGCTTTCTTT. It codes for CSVDGDGAFF.

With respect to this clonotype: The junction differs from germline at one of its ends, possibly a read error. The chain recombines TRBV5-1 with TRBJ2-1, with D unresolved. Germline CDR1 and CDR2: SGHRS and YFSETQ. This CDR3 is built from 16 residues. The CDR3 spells CASSLVFPEAYNERFF. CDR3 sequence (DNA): TGCGCCAGCAGCTTGGTTTTCCCCGAAGCCTACAATGAGCGGTTCTTC. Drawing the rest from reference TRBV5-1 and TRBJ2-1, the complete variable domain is KAGVTQTPRYLIKTRGQQVTLSCSPISGHRSVSWYQQTPGQGLQFLFEYFSETQRNKGNFPGRFSGRQFSNSRSEMNVSTLELGDSALYLCASSLVFPEAYNERFFGPGTRLTVL.

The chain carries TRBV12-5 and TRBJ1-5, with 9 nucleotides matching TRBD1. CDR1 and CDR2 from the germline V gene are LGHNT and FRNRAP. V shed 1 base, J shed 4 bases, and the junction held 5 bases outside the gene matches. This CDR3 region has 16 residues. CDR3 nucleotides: TGTGCTAGTGGTTTGGGGAGACAGGGGGAGAATCAGCCCCAGCATTTT. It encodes CASGLGRQGENQPQHF.

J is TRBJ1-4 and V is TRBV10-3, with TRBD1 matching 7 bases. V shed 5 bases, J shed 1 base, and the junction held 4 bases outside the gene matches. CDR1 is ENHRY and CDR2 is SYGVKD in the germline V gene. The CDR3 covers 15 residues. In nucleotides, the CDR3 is TGTGCCATCAGTCCGAGGGGGCTAACTAATGAAAAACTGTTTTTT. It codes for CAISPRGLTNEKLFF.

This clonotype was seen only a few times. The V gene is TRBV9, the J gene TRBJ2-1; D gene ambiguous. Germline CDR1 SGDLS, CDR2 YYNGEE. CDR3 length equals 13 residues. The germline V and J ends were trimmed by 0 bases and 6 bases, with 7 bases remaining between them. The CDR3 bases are TGTGCCAGCAGCGTAGTGGGGTCCAATGAGCAGTTCTTC. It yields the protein CASSVVGSNEQFF.

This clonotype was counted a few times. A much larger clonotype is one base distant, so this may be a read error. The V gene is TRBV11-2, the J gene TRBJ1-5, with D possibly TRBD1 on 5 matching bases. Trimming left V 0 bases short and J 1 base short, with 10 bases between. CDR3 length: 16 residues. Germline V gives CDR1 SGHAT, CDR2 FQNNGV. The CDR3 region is CASSLDGPGSNQPQHF. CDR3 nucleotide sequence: TGTGCCAGCAGCTTAGATGGGCCAGGGAGCAATCAGCCCCAGCATTTT.